These T cell receptor beta chains were read from a single sample in a study of identifying expanded T cells in peripheral blood. Measured with immunoSEQ multiplex PCR; TCRdb has only the in-frame clones, and not every one. The repertoire has tens of thousands of clones, approximately 91% of them found once; the top ten carry 2.8%. Sequenced: blood. Receptor source: a person aged 18 to 75 in good health. Both conserved end residues are part of each CDR3. Each record gives: V gene, CDR3 protein.

>TRBV7-6
CASSSPSAGQLFF
>TRBV29-1
CSVRTSGVYEQYF
>TRBV29-1
CSVQGGGGYGYTF
>TRBV7-2
CASSLALADGTQYF
>TRBV7-2
CASQETNEQFF
>TRBV27
CASSPRTGPFNEQFF
>TRBV5-1
CASSLRGTGLINEQFF
>TRBV10-2
CASTPTGGSYNEQFF
>TRBV6-4
CASSDPDRGTDTQYF
>TRBV7-6
CASSSEGQPNEKLFF
>TRBV6-5
CASSYTRQNTEAFF
>TRBV4-3
CASSQVLTYYNEQFF
>TRBV7-2
CASSPLPGVSYNEQFF
>TRBV9
CASSGRGTSWRNEQFF
>TRBV30
CALNEPGQGRGYTF
>TRBV19
CASSMKRGSNQPQHF
>TRBV7-2
CASSLVGRGTDTQYF
>TRBV6-4
CASSERGADNSPLHF
>TRBV10-3
CAISAQGSSYTF
>TRBV10-1
CASSVATDRGQETQYF
>TRBV28
CASSESFRPRPGLKYEQYF
>TRBV5-1
CASSLAGGEAYYSNQPQHF
>TRBV28
CASRGNMNTEAFF
>TRBV2
CASSERQGSNSPLHF
>TRBV19
CASLDRGGTEAFF
>TRBV7-8
CASSLQPADSYEQYF
>TRBV4-3
CASSQDWGGPREETQYF
>TRBV6-5
CASSPRQGPGAFF
>TRBV20-1
CSAPLLNIQYF
>TRBV14
CASQTVFGSEQYF
>TRBV4-3
CASSQAVAQTYNEQFF
>TRBV18
CASSPYARDEGNTIYF
>TRBV27
CASSRGYTGELFF
>TRBV9
CASSVDRPTSTDTQYF
>TRBV2
CASSGQAGREYF
>TRBV2
CASTPGQGVITLHF
>TRBV6-5
CASSYDQGSLYEQYF
>TRBV30
CAWSVRQDQPQHF
>TRBV14
CASSQGTGVREQYF
>TRBV6-1
CASSAVGQPQHF
>TRBV6-1
CASYPSGLYNEQFF
>TRBV7-2
CASSPTSEREQYF
>TRBV11-2
CASSSLSGTFETQYF
>TRBV6-6
CASSYSGSSGELFF
>TRBV6-1
CASNLGSSNEKLFF
>TRBV6-1
CASLQGLGQPQHF
>TRBV19
CASSDQVAGNTIYF
>TRBV2
CASTETGAVNTEAFF
>TRBV28
CASTVSGIIYEQYF
>TRBV6-6
CASSVQGYEQFF
>TRBV19
CASSSGGRVTEAFF
>TRBV7-9
CASSVPVF
>TRBV19
CASSMNPGTSHTGELFF
>TRBV6-6
CASSYSKGVTDTQYF
>TRBV5-1
CASSFGRAGMNTEAFF